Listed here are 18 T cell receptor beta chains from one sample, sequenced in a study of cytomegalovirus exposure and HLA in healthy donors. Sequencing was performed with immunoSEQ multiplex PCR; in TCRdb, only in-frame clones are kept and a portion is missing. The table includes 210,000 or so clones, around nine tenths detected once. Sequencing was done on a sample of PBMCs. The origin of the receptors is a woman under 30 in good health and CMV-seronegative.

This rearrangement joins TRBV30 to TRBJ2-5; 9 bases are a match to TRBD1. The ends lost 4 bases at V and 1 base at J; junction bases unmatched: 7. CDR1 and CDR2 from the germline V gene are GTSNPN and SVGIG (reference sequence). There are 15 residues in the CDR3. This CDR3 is CAWTGTGQLQETQYF. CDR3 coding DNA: TGTGCCTGGACTGGGACAGGGCAACTCCAAGAGACCCAGTACTTC.

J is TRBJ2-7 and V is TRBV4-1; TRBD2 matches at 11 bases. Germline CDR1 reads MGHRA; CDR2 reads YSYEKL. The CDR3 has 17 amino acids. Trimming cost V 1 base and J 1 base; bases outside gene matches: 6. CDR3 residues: CASSQVASGRFSYEQYF. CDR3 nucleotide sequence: TGCGCCAGCAGCCAAGTAGCTAGCGGGAGGTTTTCCTACGAGCAGTACTTC.

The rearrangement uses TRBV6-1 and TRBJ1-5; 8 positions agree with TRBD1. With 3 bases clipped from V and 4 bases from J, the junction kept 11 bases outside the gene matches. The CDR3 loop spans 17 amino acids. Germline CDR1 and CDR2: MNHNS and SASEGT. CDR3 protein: CASSDRSAGTGNQPQHF. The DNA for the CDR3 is TGTGCCAGCAGTGACAGAAGTGCTGGGACAGGAAATCAGCCCCAGCATTTT.

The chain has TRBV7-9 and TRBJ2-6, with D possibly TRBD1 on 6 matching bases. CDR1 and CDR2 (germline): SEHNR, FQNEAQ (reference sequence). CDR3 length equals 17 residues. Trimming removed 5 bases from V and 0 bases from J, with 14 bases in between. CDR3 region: CASSRRDMHSGANVLTF. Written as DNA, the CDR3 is TGTGCCAGCAGCCGTCGGGACATGCACTCTGGGGCCAACGTCCTGACTTTC.

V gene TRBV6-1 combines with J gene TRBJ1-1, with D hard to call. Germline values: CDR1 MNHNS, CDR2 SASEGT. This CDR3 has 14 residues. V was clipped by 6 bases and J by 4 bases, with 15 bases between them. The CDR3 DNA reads TGTGCCAGCAGAATGTCAAGGAGGCCCACTGAAGCTTTCTTT. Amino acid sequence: CASRMSRRPTEAFF.

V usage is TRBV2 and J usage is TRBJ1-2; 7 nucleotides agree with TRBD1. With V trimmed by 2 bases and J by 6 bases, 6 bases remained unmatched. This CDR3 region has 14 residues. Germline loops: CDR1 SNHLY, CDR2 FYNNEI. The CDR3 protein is CASSEWQTGHGYTF. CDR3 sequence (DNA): TGTGCCAGCAGTGAATGGCAGACAGGGCATGGCTACACCTTC.

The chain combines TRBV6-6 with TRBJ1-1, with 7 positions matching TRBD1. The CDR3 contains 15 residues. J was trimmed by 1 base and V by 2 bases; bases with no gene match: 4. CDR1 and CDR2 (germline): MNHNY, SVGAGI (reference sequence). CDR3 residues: CASSYPDRENTEAFF. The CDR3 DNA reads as TGTGCCAGCAGTTACCCCGACAGGGAGAACACTGAAGCTTTCTTT.

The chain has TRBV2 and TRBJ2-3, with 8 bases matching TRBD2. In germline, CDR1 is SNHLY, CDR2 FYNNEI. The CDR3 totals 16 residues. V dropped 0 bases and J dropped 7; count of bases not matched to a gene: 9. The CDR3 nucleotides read TGTGCCAGCAGTGAAGCGGGAGGGACTAGTAGACATACGCAGTATTTT. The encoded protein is CASSEAGGTSRHTQYF.

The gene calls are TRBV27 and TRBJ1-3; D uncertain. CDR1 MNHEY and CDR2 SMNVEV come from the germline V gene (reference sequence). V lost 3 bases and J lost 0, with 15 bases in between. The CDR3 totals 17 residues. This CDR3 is CASSFVSDALSGNTIYF. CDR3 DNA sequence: TGTGCCAGCAGTTTTGTCTCAGATGCTCTCTCTGGAAACACCATATATTTT.

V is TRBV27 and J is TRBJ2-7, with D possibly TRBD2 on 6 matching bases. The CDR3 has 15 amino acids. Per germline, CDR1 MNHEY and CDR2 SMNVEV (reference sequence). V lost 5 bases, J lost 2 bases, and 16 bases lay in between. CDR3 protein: CASSLAPGIAYEQYF. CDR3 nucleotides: TGTGCCAGCAGTCTAGCGCCGGGAATTGCCTACGAGCAGTACTTC.

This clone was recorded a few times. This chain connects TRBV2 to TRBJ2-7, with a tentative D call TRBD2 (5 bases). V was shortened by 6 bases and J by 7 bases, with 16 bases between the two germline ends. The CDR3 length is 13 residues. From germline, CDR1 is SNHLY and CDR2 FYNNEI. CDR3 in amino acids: CASSPGEMREQYF. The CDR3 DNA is TGTGCCAGCAGCCCCGGGGAGATGAGGGAGCAGTACTTC. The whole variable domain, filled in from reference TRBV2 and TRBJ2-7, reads EPEVTQTPSHQVTQMGQEVILRCVPISNHLYFYWYRQILGQKVEFLVSFYNNEISEKSEIFDDQFSVERPDGSNFTLKIRSTKLEDSAMYFCASSPGEMREQYFGPGTRLTVT.

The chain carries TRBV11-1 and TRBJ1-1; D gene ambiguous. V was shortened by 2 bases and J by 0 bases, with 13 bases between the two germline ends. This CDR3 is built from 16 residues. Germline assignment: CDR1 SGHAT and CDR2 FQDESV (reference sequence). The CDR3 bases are TGTGCCAGCAGCTTATTCTTTGGAGGAATGAACACTGAAGCTTTCTTT. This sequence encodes CASSLFFGGMNTEAFF.

CDR3 amino acids: CASSPRGGGTDTQYF. The CDR3 coding sequence is TGTGCCAGCAGTCCACGTGGCGGGGGCACAGATACGCAGTATTTT. The rearrangement uses TRBV27 and TRBJ2-3; D may be TRBD2 (6 bases). Trimming stripped 5 bases from V and 1 base from J, with 13 bases between. This CDR3 spans 15 amino acids. The germline CDR1 and CDR2 sequences are MNHEY and SMNVEV (reference sequence).

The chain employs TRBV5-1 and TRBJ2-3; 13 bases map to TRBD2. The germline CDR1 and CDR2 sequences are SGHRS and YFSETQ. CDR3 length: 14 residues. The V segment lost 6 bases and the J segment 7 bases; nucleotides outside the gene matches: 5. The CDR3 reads CASTPGLAGHTQYF. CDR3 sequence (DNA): TGCGCCAGCACACCGGGACTAGCGGGACATACGCAGTATTTT.

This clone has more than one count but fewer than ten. CDR3 nucleotides: TGTGCCAGCAGCGTGTCACGGGACAGGGGGCATAATGAGCAGTTCTTC. This codes for CASSVSRDRGHNEQFF. The genes are TRBV9 and TRBJ2-1, with 12 bases aligning to TRBD1. This CDR3 has 16 amino acids. Trimming at V came to 2 bases and at J to 7 bases, leaving 7 bases not matched to a gene. Germline lookup yields CDR1 SGDLS and CDR2 YYNGEE.

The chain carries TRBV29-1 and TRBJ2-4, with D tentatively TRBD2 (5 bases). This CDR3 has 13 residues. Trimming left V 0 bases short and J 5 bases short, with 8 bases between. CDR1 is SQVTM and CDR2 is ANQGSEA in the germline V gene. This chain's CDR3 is CSVEEGVENIQYF. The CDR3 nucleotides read TGCAGCGTTGAAGAGGGAGTAGAAAACATTCAGTACTTC.

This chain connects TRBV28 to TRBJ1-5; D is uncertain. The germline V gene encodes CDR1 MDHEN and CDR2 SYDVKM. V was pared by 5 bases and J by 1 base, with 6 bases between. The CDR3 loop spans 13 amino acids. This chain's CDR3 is CASSSVSNQPQHF. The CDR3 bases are TGTGCCAGCAGTAGCGTGAGCAATCAGCCCCAGCATTTT.

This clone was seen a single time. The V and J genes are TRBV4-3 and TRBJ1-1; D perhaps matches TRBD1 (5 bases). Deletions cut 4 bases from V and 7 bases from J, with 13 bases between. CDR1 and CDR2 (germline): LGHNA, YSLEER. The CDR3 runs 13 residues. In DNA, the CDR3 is TGCGCCAGCAGCCTGGGGAGGGGAAATGAAGCTTTCTTT. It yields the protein CASSLGRGNEAFF.